This T cell receptor beta chain was documented in a study of cytomegalovirus exposure and HLA in healthy donors. Regarding the study as a whole: Solely CMV serostatus was available to characterize immune exposure. A later analysis appeared to link common viral pathogens to several of the most significant clusters.

This CDR3 region has 14 residues. Germline values: CDR1 WNHNN, CDR2 SYGVQD (reference sequence). The V gene end was trimmed by 6 bases and the J gene end by 6 bases; junction bases not matched to a gene: 8. Only a few counts were recorded for this clone. What it binds is unknown. The PCR employed 60 Vbeta primers together with 13 Jbeta primers. Using immunoSEQ multiplex PCR, the repertoire was profiled, and TCRdb retains in-frame clones only, with some absent. The sample contains 90,000 to 120,000 clones, roughly 80% of which appear only once. The sequence was obtained from a man aged 25-45 years in good health and CMV-seropositive. The source material was PBMCs. The chain uses TRBV10-1 and TRBJ2-1, with 7 bases that match TRBD1. For the CDR3, the DNA is TGCGCCAGCAGCGCAGGGACAGTCCTCAATGAGCAGTTCTTC. Its protein is CASSAGTVLNEQFF.